The T cell receptor beta chain under discussion was sequenced for a study of cytotoxic CD8 clonotypes in ibrutinib-treated CLL. General study points: In comparison with age-matched healthy donors, baseline clonality was higher and tracked circulating CD8+ T-cell counts. Rare overall, public clonotypes shrank or held steady under therapy. Clonality rose at ibrutinib response and fell back toward baseline at progression. Progressing and sustained-remission patients had different sampling times.

The J segment lost 4 bases and the V segment lost 5 bases, leaving 17 bases of the junction unmatched. CDR1 and CDR2 (germline): SSHAT, FNYEAQ (reference sequence). This CDR3 is 18 amino acids long. The assay was immunoSEQ multiplex PCR, and TCRdb's table has in-frame clones only and misses some. The sample includes about 160,000 clones, around 84% of them seen just once. Note on this clone: The antigen is unknown.

This chain links TRBV7-7 with TRBJ1-2, with 9 bases that match TRBD1. This specimen was PBMCs, taken after 12 months of ibrutinib treatment. This TCR was sampled from a human donor with chronic lymphocytic leukemia. The CDR3 sequence is CASSLNRQGGLFPYGYTF. CDR3 DNA sequence: TGTGCCAGCAGCCTTAATAGACAGGGGGGACTTTTCCCCTATGGCTACACCTTC.